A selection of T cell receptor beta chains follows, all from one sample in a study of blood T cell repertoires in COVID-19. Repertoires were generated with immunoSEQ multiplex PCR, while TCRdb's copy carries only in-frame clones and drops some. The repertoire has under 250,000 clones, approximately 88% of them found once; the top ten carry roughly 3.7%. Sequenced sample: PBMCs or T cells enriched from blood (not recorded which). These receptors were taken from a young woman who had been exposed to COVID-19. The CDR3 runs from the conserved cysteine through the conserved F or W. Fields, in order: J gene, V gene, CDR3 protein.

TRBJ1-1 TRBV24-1 CATSDHDDRSTNTEAFF
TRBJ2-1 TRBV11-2 CASSALTGGQGEQFF
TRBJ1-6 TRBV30 CAWKRGPNSPLHF
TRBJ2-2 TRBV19 CASSITSGLAGAGELFF
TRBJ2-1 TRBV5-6 CASSRTGGNEQFF
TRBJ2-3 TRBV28 CASSGTSGRDITDTQYF
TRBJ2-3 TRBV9 CASSGSGPSTDTQYF
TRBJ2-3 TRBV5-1 CASRGGTSGSTDTQYF
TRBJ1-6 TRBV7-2 CASSLALFPTESYNSPLHF
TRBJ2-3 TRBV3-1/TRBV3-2 CASSQDPGSADTQYF
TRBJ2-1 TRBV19 CASNVGHYNEQFF
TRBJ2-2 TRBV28 CASSGTSGNGELFF
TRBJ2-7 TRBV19 CASIPNRGLALNEQYF
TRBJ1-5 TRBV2 CASSQRTGGNQPQHF
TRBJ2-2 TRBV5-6 CASSVWGGWNTGELFF
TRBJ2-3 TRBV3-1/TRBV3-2 CASSYLPGVRTDTQYF
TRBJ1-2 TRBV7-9 CASSLARGYGYTF